The rows below give T cell receptor beta chains drawn from one sample of a study of blood T cell repertoires in COVID-19. Assay: immunoSEQ multiplex PCR; the TCRdb copy retains only in-frame clones and omits some. Of over 95,000 clones listed, 70% to 80% are singletons. Sequenced material: peripheral blood. The receptors come from a woman of 80 years or more with active or convalescent COVID-19. Each CDR3 is given with its conserved first and last residue. A D gene is named only where the DNA matches it firmly. Part of the rows lack a size; the others show once, few, many or a class for expanded clones.

clone_size	v_call	j_call	d_call	cdr3_nt	cdr3_aa
-	TRBV5-1	TRBJ2-7	TRBD2	TGTGCCAGCAGCTTGGCTAGCGGCAACTACGAGCAGTACTTC	CASSLASGNYEQYF
-	TRBV12-3/TRBV12-4	TRBJ1-1	-	TGTGCCAGCAGCTTGAGGGCGCAAGCTTTCTTT	CASSLRAQAFF
-	TRBV3-1/TRBV3-2	TRBJ2-5	TRBD2	TGTGCCAGCAGCCAAGATTCCCAGGGAGGGTTTCAAGAGACCCAGTACTTC	CASSQDSQGGFQETQYF
-	TRBV19	TRBJ2-3	-	TGTGCCAGTACCCCTGCAGGGTCCCGTCGCACAGATACGCAGTATTTT	CASTPAGSRRTDTQYF
-	TRBV19	TRBJ1-1	-	TGTGCCAGTAGTATTTTAGGGGCTGAAGCTTTCTTT	CASSILGAEAFF
-	TRBV4-1	TRBJ1-1	-	TGCGCCAGCAGCCAGGACACAGGGAGTCGGGTGCAAGCTTTCTTT	CASSQDTGSRVQAFF
-	TRBV5-1	TRBJ1-2	TRBD1	TGTGCCAGCAGCTTGGTGCCGGGACAGGTGTCCGATGGCTACACCTTC	CASSLVPGQVSDGYTF
-	TRBV5-1	TRBJ2-3	-	TGCGCCAGCAGCTCACTTACTGGGGGGGCTAGCACAGATACGCAGTATTTT	CASSSLTGGASTDTQYF
-	TRBV5-1	TRBJ1-1	-	TGTGCCAGCAGCCTATACGGACAGAACACTGAAGCTTTCTTT	CASSLYGQNTEAFF
-	TRBV11-2	TRBJ1-1	TRBD1	TGTGCCAGCAGCTTCGGGACAGGTCCGAGGGGCACTGAAGCTTTCTTT	CASSFGTGPRGTEAFF
-	TRBV7-8	TRBJ2-6	-	TGTGCCAGCACCGCTTACAGGATACCTGGGGCCAACGTCCTGACTTTC	CASTAYRIPGANVLTF
once	TRBV27	TRBJ1-5	TRBD1	TGTGCCAGCAGTTCCTCGACAGGGGGCAATCAGCCCCAGCATTTT	CASSSSTGGNQPQHF
-	TRBV16	TRBJ1-5	TRBD1	TGTGCCAGCAGCCGTCTCGGGACAGGGGGCGGAAGCAATCAGCCCCAGCATTTT	CASSRLGTGGGSNQPQHF
once	TRBV6-1	TRBJ2-6	TRBD2	TGTGCCAGCAGTGAATTACAGGGACTAGGTGGGGCCAACGTCCTGACTTTC	CASSELQGLGGANVLTF
-	TRBV11-2	TRBJ1-4	TRBD1	TGTGCCAGCAGCTTACCGGACAGGGCTGAAAAACTGTTTTTT	CASSLPDRAEKLFF
-	TRBV9	TRBJ2-3	TRBD2	TGTGCCAGCAGGCCAGGACTAGCGACAGATACGCAGTATTTT	CASRPGLATDTQYF
few	TRBV7-2	TRBJ2-7	-	TGTGCCAGCAGCTCCGAGGGTATGGGAGACGAGCAGTACTTC	CASSSEGMGDEQYF
-	TRBV11-3	TRBJ2-7	TRBD1	TGTGCCAGCAGCCCAGGGGGCGACCTCTACGCTGAGCAGTACTTC	CASSPGGDLYAEQYF
-	TRBV5-1	TRBJ2-2	-	TGCGCCAGCAGCTCTGGGCTGACCGGGGAGCTGTTTTTT	CASSSGLTGELFF
-	TRBV9	TRBJ2-7	-	TGTGCCAGAAATCCCAGACTGGGGGCCCCCTACGAGCAGTACTTC	CARNPRLGAPYEQYF